This T cell receptor beta chain comes out of a study of T cells in Graves' hyperthyroidism and ophthalmopathy. This CDR3 has 15 amino acids. V gave up 0 bases and J gave up 3 bases, with 9 bases separating them. The germline gives CDR1 SGHAT, CDR2 FQNNGV. This clonotype was detected many times. Its antigen is unidentified. Findings and limits, study-wide: The authors' 13 V-J model separated ophthalmopathy from stable hyperthyroidism.

Newly diagnosed hyperthyroidism patients aged 18 to 65 years had disease lasting under 2 months. Each diagnosis drew on symptoms, thyroxine, TRAb, thyroid ultrasound and orbital computed tomography findings. RNA transcripts served as the template for amplifying TCR beta CDR3 regions. Researchers ran a first-round RT-PCR on the TCR CDR3 using the HTBI primer set. TCRdb reprocessed the multiplex PCR reads via MiXCR and lists one record per CDR3 protein. The data contain 300,000 or so distinct CDR3 sequences, around 16% of them seen just once; the ten biggest clones take up around a third. This clonotype was sampled from a man aged 25-40 years with Graves' hyperthyroidism. V and J are TRBV11-2 and TRBJ2-1; D not certain. Sequenced: blood. The CDR3 bases are TGTGCCAGCAGCTTAGATGGCGGTTACTACAATGAGCAGTTCTTC. It translates to CASSLDGGYYNEQFF.